This T cell receptor (delta chain) was recovered during a study of γδ T cells in repeated Plasmodium falciparum infection listed by TCRdb under 2021. About the investigation overall: The natural-infection arm enrolled Malian children exposed to intense seasonal malaria transmission and compared the Malian children with Australian children matched for age and gender. Five malaria-naive U.S. adults underwent four controlled human malaria infections by bites from P. falciparum NF54-infected Anopheles stephensi mosquitoes over about 600 days. Controlled-infection subjects were sampled at baseline, immediately before selected infections, and 21 days after each infection. Malian gammadelta TCR repertoires were analysed cross-sectionally during no-transmission periods and longitudinally across acute febrile malaria episodes. The study looked at how repeated Plasmodium falciparum infection shapes the human gammadelta T cell repertoire, using both natural infection in Mali and controlled human malaria infection. Here is what the overall study found, with its caveats: Generalizability was limited because the Malian cohort was drawn from a small rural village of predominantly one ethnic group. Across time and infection, the Vgamma9/Vdelta2+ TCR repertoires showed a highly stable polyclonal makeup, with many TCRgamma sequences overlapping between individuals. In Vdelta2-negative gammadelta TCR repertoires, which were largely Vdelta1+, repeated controlled infections appeared to drive waves of new clonotype selection. The controlled-infection cohort was small, limiting analysis of inter-individual variability in gammadelta T cell responses. Compared with the repertoires of Australian children, the Vdelta2-negative gammadelta TCR repertoires of Malian children appeared more clonally expanded, less diverse and less shared.

This clone turned up a few times. Its antigen target is currently unknown. TCRdb's entry gives the protein of a much larger clone, which mismatches this DNA's translation at residue 10, likely from a read error; the protein reported here is translated from the DNA. For bulk TCR repertoire analysis, Vgamma9/Vdelta2+ and Vdelta2-negative gammadelta T cell populations were isolated by flow sorting from peripheral blood mononuclear cells. Libraries were prepared through multiplex PCR. The data were produced on an Illumina MiSeq. Every sorted gammadelta T cell sample had both its TCR gamma (TRG) and TCR delta (TRD) chains sequenced. From the authors' description of their analysis: The repertoire analyses drew on clonotype tree plots, the accumulated frequency of the top 20 clonotypes, and diversity index (DI) and D75 metrics. TCRdb reprocessed the public reads with the caller CATT; rows with the same DNA were merged afterwards. The V and J calls were not made by the authors but by TCRdb's processing. Within this sample are 70,000 to 95,000 delta-chain clones, with around 1.4% of them counted one time only. Roughly 9.5% of the sample is held by the ten biggest clonotypes.

Taken from the germline V gene, the CDR1 and CDR2 loops are TSWWSYY and QGS. The CDR3 numbers 21 residues from cysteine through phenylalanine. The CDR3 DNA has 63 bases and is translated from base 1. V trim: 7 bases; J trim: 4 bases; unmatched bases: 29. The V and J segments used are TRDV1 and TRDJ1, with 8 central nucleotides matching TRDD3. The J gene, not given by TCRdb, was assigned here from a germline match of the nucleotide sequence. The clonotype was recovered from a pool of human donors (malaria-infected and uninfected, not separated). The sample comprised gamma-delta T cells from blood. The nucleotide sequence is TGTGCTCTTGCCTTATTGGGTCTCTTCCATTCGGAGGGGATACTTAGCGATAAACTCATCTTT. It is translated as CALALLGLFHSEGILSDKLIF.